This TCR beta chain was sequenced in a study of low-dose radiotherapy and immunotherapy resistance in tumors. Study background: Each patient was administered nivolumab intravenously at 240 mg, which was a flat dose, every two weeks, along with intravenous ipilimumab at 1 mg/kg every six weeks.

The V end was cut by 3 bases, the J end by 0 bases, with 15 bases between. Germline values: CDR1 LNHNV, CDR2 YYDKDF (reference sequence). The CDR3 has 17 amino acids. Time point noted: before trial treatment. The table lists this clonotype with many counts. Alpha- and beta-chain coverage of first-strand cDNA came from TRAV- and TRBV-specific primers. Amplification, which lasted around 18 PCR cycles, used a constant-region primer and V-primer adapter to amplify TCRs. TCRdb ran MiXCR on the reads and lists one entry per CDR3 protein. The table includes roughly 36,000 distinct CDR3 sequences, roughly 31% detected once.

This sequence joins TRBV15 and TRBJ1-3; D gene uncertain. The sequenced sample was PBMCs, obtained before treatment. The sequence derives from a male donor with gallbladder cancer. Here the CDR3 DNA reads TGTGCCACCAGCAGGCTTCTTGGACGGAACTCTGGAAACACCATATATTTT. As protein: CATSRLLGRNSGNTIYF. Supplemented by reference TRBV15 and TRBJ1-3, the full variable domain reads DAMVIQNPRYQVTQFGKPVTLSCSQTLNHNVMYWYQQKSSQAPKLLFHYYDKDFNNEADTPDNFQSRRPNTSFCFLDIRSPGLGDTAMYLCATSRLLGRNSGNTIYFGEGSWLTVV.